This entry lists 32 T cell receptor beta chains sequenced from one sample in a study of shared T cell receptors in the human thymus (dated by TCRdb to about 2021). The protocol used for the library was the immunoSEQ multiplex PCR assay. The table was pulled from immuneACCESS by TCRdb, which kept in-frame rearrangements only. Such tables lose some clones; where checked, under half of the loss comes from unresolved V genes, and the rest has no known cause. The sample includes about 660,000 clones, with 88% observed a single time. Jointly, the top ten make up about 0.01% of the sample. This sample was shared with a second study, whose subject was human thymus T cells.

Sequencing input: thymocytes. These receptors all come from a boy younger than two with a congenital heart defect. Donor details come from another sample of the same person, matched by shared clones.

The rearrangement joins TRBV28 to TRBJ2-7, with 8 bases matching TRBD1. The CDR3 runs 17 residues. V dropped 3 bases and J dropped 3; count of bases not matched to a gene: 13. Germline assignment: CDR1 MDHEN and CDR2 SYDVKM. The CDR3 DNA is TGTGCCAGCAGTTTGGGGCAGGGGGCGACTACGTTCTACGAGCAGTACTTC. Translated: CASSLGQGATTFYEQYF.

This chain connects TRBV6-5 to TRBJ2-5; perhaps TRBD1 as D (5 bases). V was clipped by 0 bases and J by 5 bases, with 13 bases between them. CDR3 length: 15 residues. Germline CDR1 MNHEY, CDR2 SVGAGI. This CDR3 is CASSYSIGVRETQYF. CDR3 DNA sequence: TGTGCCAGCAGTTACTCGATAGGGGTAAGGGAGACCCAGTACTTC.

The rearrangement links TRBV5-1 to TRBJ2-7, with TRBD2 matching 10 bases. The CDR3 length is 18 residues. Looked up from germline, CDR1 is SGHRS and CDR2 is YFSETQ. With V trimmed by 5 bases and J by 0 bases, 14 bases remained unmatched. The CDR3 reads CASRLTSGPRLLSYEQYF. In DNA, the CDR3 is TGCGCCAGCAGACTGACTAGCGGGCCTAGGCTCCTCTCCTACGAGCAGTACTTC.

This clone was detected a few times. V and J are TRBV5-1 and TRBJ2-7, with D perhaps TRBD1 (6 bases). Germline V CDR1 and CDR2: SGHRS, YFSETQ. This CDR3 spans 17 amino acids. V was cut by 3 bases and J by 3 bases, with 22 bases left in between. The CDR3 DNA is TGCGCCAGCAGCTCCCTGCTGACAGGCCGAAGAGACTACGAGCAGTACTTC. It is translated as CASSSLLTGRRDYEQYF.

The CDR3 bases are TGTGCCAGCAGCTTGGACAGGGGCCCGTTTGAAGCTTTCTTT. This translates into CASSLDRGPFEAFF. The V and J genes are TRBV5-7 and TRBJ1-1; TRBD1 matches 7 bases. TRBV5-7 carries the ORF label, with uncertain function. This CDR3 contains 14 residues. V was clipped by 0 bases and J by 7 bases; unmatched bases: 6.

This chain links TRBV2 with TRBJ2-1; a possible D gene is TRBD2 (5 bases). Trimming pared 2 bases from V and 6 bases from J, leaving 8 bases between. CDR1 and CDR2 from the germline V gene are SNHLY and FYNNEI. The CDR3 covers 13 residues. CDR3 loop: CASSERGFNEQFF. The CDR3 nucleotides read TGTGCCAGCAGTGAACGAGGGTTCAATGAGCAGTTCTTC.

This clone showed up just a few times. The chain combines TRBV27 with TRBJ2-7; 9 nucleotides match TRBD1. V was clipped by 4 bases and J by 1 base; unmatched bases: 8. The CDR3 length is 16 residues. Germline CDR1 and CDR2: MNHEY and SMNVEV (reference sequence). CDR3 coding DNA: TGTGCCAGCAGTTGGGACCGGGACAGGGCTTCCTACGAGCAGTACTTC. Encoded protein: CASSWDRDRASYEQYF.

Points on this clone: The junction departs from germline at one end; a sequencing error may be responsible. The V gene is TRBV14, the J gene TRBJ1-2, with D unresolved. The CDR3 totals 12 residues. Germline V gives CDR1 SGHDN, CDR2 FVKESK. The DNA of the CDR3 is TGTGCCAGCAGCCAAGTCCGTAGCGGGCTAGTCTTC. Its translation: CASSQVRSGLVF.

This rearrangement joins TRBV7-2 to TRBJ2-3; D possibly corresponds to TRBD2 (6 bases). Germline loops: CDR1 SGHTA, CDR2 FQGNSA. The V end lost 7 bases, the J end lost 1 base, and 15 bases lay between the germline ends. The CDR3 loop spans 15 amino acids. The CDR3 protein is CASTAGPGGTDTQYF. The CDR3, as DNA: TGTGCCAGCACGGCCGGGCCGGGGGGCACAGATACGCAGTATTTT.

This CDR3 reads CSVPGGLLGGGYTF. CDR3 nucleotide sequence: TGCAGCGTTCCAGGGGGACTCCTAGGGGGTGGCTACACCTTC. This chain links TRBV29-1 with TRBJ1-2; 7 bases align to TRBD1. Germline V CDR1 and CDR2: SQVTM, ANQGSEA. There are 14 residues in the CDR3. The trim removed 5 bases at V and 7 bases at J, leaving 13 bases unmatched.

This rearrangement joins TRBV2 to TRBJ1-2; D is ambiguous. The germline gives CDR1 SNHLY, CDR2 FYNNEI. Trimming removed 5 bases at V and 8 bases at J, with 6 bases between. The CDR3 spans 10 residues. CDR3 sequence: CASSKSGYTF. CDR3 in DNA: TGTGCCAGCAGTAAGAGCGGCTACACCTTC.

The rearrangement links TRBV19 to TRBJ2-1; D is ambiguous. The CDR3 sequence is 18 residues long. The germline gives CDR1 LNHDA, CDR2 SQIVND (reference sequence). V was cut by 7 bases and J by 9 bases, with 31 bases left in between. CDR3 in amino acids: CASTRRRGSTTPRPEQFF. CDR3 coding DNA: TGTGCCAGTACCAGACGCCGTGGCTCTACAACCCCGCGGCCTGAGCAGTTCTTC. Full variable domain (outside the CDR3, taken from reference TRBV19 and TRBJ2-1): DGGITQSPKYLFRKEGQNVTLSCEQNLNHDAMYWYRQDPGQGLRLIYYSQIVNDFQKGDIAEGYSVSREKKESFPLTVTSAQKNPTAFYLCASTRRRGSTTPRPEQFFGPGTRLTVL.

This clone was detected only once. The chain combines TRBV4-3 with TRBJ1-2; TRBD1 agrees at 7 bases. In germline, CDR1 is LGHNA, CDR2 YSLEER. The V gene end was trimmed by 3 bases and the J gene end by 4 bases; junction bases not matched to a gene: 8. This CDR3 is 15 amino acids long. The CDR3 nucleotides read TGCGCCAGCAGCCAGAGCGACAGGGCGACCTATGGCTACACCTTC. Protein: CASSQSDRATYGYTF.

V and J are TRBV7-2 and TRBJ2-1, with 10 nucleotides matching TRBD1. The germline CDR1 and CDR2 sequences are SGHTA and FQGNSA. After removal of 3 bases from V and 4 bases from J, the junction contained 6 bases not matched to a gene. The CDR3 is 16 residues long. CDR3 DNA: TGTGCCAGCAGCTTCGGGACAGGGGTTGGATACAATGAGCAGTTCTTC. Translating gives CASSFGTGVGYNEQFF.

The rearrangement uses TRBV5-1 and TRBJ2-7; D may be TRBD2 (6 bases). V gave up 5 bases and J gave up 6 bases, with 18 bases separating them. Germline assignment: CDR1 SGHRS and CDR2 YFSETQ. The CDR3 consists of 14 residues. The CDR3 DNA sequence: TGCGCCAGCAGGGGTATAGGACTATCGTCCGAGCAGTACTTC. It yields the protein CASRGIGLSSEQYF.

The chain couples TRBV5-8 to TRBJ2-7; D ambiguous. The ends were cut back, 0 bases at V and 5 bases at J, with 3 bases in the middle. The length of the CDR3 is 11 residues. The germline V gene has CDR1 SGHTS and CDR2 YDEGEE. CDR3 nucleotides: TGTGCCAGCAGCTTGGAGCACGAGCAGTACTTC. Protein sequence: CASSLEHEQYF.

The chain links TRBV27 to TRBJ2-1, with TRBD2 as a possible D gene (6 bases). This CDR3 spans 12 amino acids. The germline gives CDR1 MNHEY, CDR2 SMNVEV (reference sequence). The V end was cut by 5 bases, the J end by 10 bases, with 12 bases between. The chain's CDR3 is CASSPPGGEQFF. In DNA form, the CDR3 reads TGTGCCAGCAGTCCCCCCGGGGGAGAGCAGTTCTTC.

The rearrangement joins TRBV21-1 to TRBJ2-5; TRBD1 is taken as the D call from the table, unchecked against the DNA. TRBV21-1 is marked as a pseudogene. The CDR3 is made up of 14 amino acids. The CDR3 spells CASSQGDLQETQYF. The CDR3 DNA sequence: TGTGCCAGCAGTCAAGGGGATTTACAAGAGACCCAGTACTTC.

The genes are TRBV4-3 and TRBJ1-1, with D maybe TRBD1 (5 bases). The germline V gene has CDR1 LGHNA and CDR2 YSLEER. The CDR3 loop spans 16 amino acids. V lost 2 bases and J 1 base, leaving 14 bases between the germline ends. The CDR3 coding sequence is TGCGCCAGCAGCCAATCGACAGCCACTAAGAACACTGAAGCTTTCTTT. The encoded protein is CASSQSTATKNTEAFF.

The chain links TRBV10-1 to TRBJ2-7, with TRBD1 matching over 9 bases. With V trimmed by 4 bases and J by 3 bases, 4 bases remained unmatched. There are 14 residues in the CDR3. Germline V lookup: CDR1 WNHNN, CDR2 SYGVQD (reference sequence). CDR3 sequence reads: CASSGTGDNYEQYF. Here the CDR3 DNA reads TGCGCCAGCAGTGGGACAGGGGATAACTACGAGCAGTACTTC.

The CDR3 loop is CASSLSQGANEQYF. In nucleotides, the CDR3 is TGTGCCAGCAGCTTAAGTCAGGGGGCCAACGAGCAGTACTTC. This chain links TRBV7-9 with TRBJ2-7; TRBD1 agrees at 8 bases. The CDR3 totals 14 residues. Germline V gives CDR1 SEHNR, CDR2 FQNEAQ (reference sequence). The junction had 5 bases not matched to a gene; V was cut back by 2 bases and J by 5 bases.

This rearrangement joins TRBV6-1 to TRBJ2-3; a weak D match, TRBD1 (6 bases). Trimming shortened V by 6 bases and J by 9 bases, and 16 bases separated the two germline ends. CDR1 is MNHNS and CDR2 is SASEGT in the germline V gene. This CDR3 has 13 amino acids. This chain's CDR3 is CASRGAMPPTQYF. The CDR3 region has the DNA TGTGCCAGCAGGGGGGCGATGCCTCCAACGCAGTATTTT.

The chain employs TRBV4-1 and TRBJ2-3; TRBD2 matches 8 bases. Trimming cost V 0 bases and J 0 bases; bases outside gene matches: 8. Germline V gene sequence: CDR1 MGHRA, CDR2 YSYEKL. This CDR3 region has 18 residues. For the CDR3, the DNA is TGCGCCAGCAGCCAAGAAATCCCTAGCGGGTATAGCACAGATACGCAGTATTTT. It yields the protein CASSQEIPSGYSTDTQYF.

The chain is built from TRBV7-9 and TRBJ1-5; tentatively, D is TRBD1 (6 bases). CDR1 and CDR2 from the germline V gene are SEHNR and FQNEAQ (reference sequence). V lost 2 bases to trimming and J lost 2 bases, with 13 bases between them. The CDR3 runs to 16 residues. CDR3 bases: TGTGCCAGCAGCTTAAGCAGGGGTCATTGCAATCAGCCCCAGCATTTT. This gives the protein CASSLSRGHCNQPQHF.

The V gene is TRBV10-3, the J gene TRBJ2-3; D possibly corresponds to TRBD2 (6 bases). The CDR3 contains 15 residues. V lost 4 bases, J lost 0 bases, and 11 bases lay in between. The germline V gene has CDR1 ENHRY and CDR2 SYGVKD. CDR3 protein: CAISGASASTDTQYF. The CDR3 coding sequence is TGTGCCATCAGTGGTGCTAGCGCTAGCACAGATACGCAGTATTTT.

The V gene is TRBV25-1, the J gene TRBJ2-1; 8 bases align to TRBD2. V dropped 3 bases and J dropped 1; count of bases not matched to a gene: 5. The CDR3 is made up of 16 amino acids. Germline V CDR1 and CDR2: MGHDK, SYGVNS. The CDR3 sequence is CASSDFGGRSYNEQFF. CDR3 coding DNA: TGTGCCAGCAGTGATTTTGGCGGGAGGTCCTACAATGAGCAGTTCTTC.

This chain joins TRBV11-2 and TRBJ2-7; D perhaps matches TRBD2 (6 bases). The germline V and J ends were trimmed by 5 bases and 0 bases, with 14 bases remaining between them. This CDR3 is 15 amino acids long. CDR1 and CDR2 (germline): SGHAT, FQNNGV. CDR3 loop: CASSKGGASSYEQYF. The CDR3 nucleotides are TGTGCCAGCAGCAAGGGCGGGGCCAGCTCCTACGAGCAGTACTTC. The full variable domain, completed using reference TRBV11-2 and TRBJ2-7, is EAGVAQSPRYKIIEKRQSVAFWCNPISGHATLYWYQQILGQGPKLLIQFQNNGVVDDSQLPKDRFSAERLKGVDSTLKIQPAKLEDSAVYLCASSKGGASSYEQYFGPGTRLTVT.

The chain combines TRBV7-2 with TRBJ2-7; 10 bases fit TRBD2. CDR1 SGHTA and CDR2 FQGNSA come from the germline V gene. The trim removed 1 base at V and 1 base at J, leaving 7 bases unmatched. This CDR3 spans 17 amino acids. The CDR3 reads CASSLEIAGGPSYEQYF. In DNA, the CDR3 is TGTGCCAGCAGCTTAGAGATAGCGGGAGGCCCGTCCTACGAGCAGTACTTC. The variable domain in full, completed from reference TRBV7-2 and TRBJ2-7, reads GAGVSQSPSNKVTEKGKDVELRCDPISGHTALYWYRQSLGQGLEFLIYFQGNSAPDKSGLPSDRFSAERTGGSVSTLTIQRTQQEDSAVYLCASSLEIAGGPSYEQYFGPGTRLTVT.

V usage is TRBV6-5 and J usage is TRBJ2-7; 7 bases match TRBD1. V lost 5 bases and J lost 2; bases outside the gene matches: 6. The length of the CDR3 is 14 residues. CDR1 is MNHEY and CDR2 is SVGAGI in the germline V gene. The DNA of the CDR3 is TGTGCCAGCAGTCAAGACAGGGAAGCCTACGAGCAGTACTTC. Translation: CASSQDREAYEQYF.

The rearrangement uses TRBV7-3 and TRBJ2-3; 14 bases line up with TRBD2. Looked up from germline, CDR1 is SGHTA and CDR2 is FQGTGA. V lost 8 bases and J lost 6; bases outside the gene matches: 4. CDR3 length: 14 residues. The CDR3 region is CASFRLAGGDTQYF. The CDR3 nucleotides read TGTGCCAGCTTTCGACTAGCGGGAGGGGATACGCAGTATTTT.

The V call is TRBV11-3, the J call TRBJ2-3; tentative D call: TRBD1 (5 bases). V was clipped by 3 bases and J by 5 bases, with 15 bases between them. CDR1 is SGHNT, CDR2 YENEEA, per germline. This CDR3 has 15 residues. The CDR3 DNA sequence: TGTGCCAGCAGCTTCAGACAGCTTCAGGGAGATACGCAGTATTTT. It specifies CASSFRQLQGDTQYF.

The CDR3 sequence: CASTPNRDEGETQYF. CDR3 DNA: TGCGCCAGCACCCCTAACAGGGATGAGGGCGAGACCCAGTACTTC. The chain employs TRBV4-3 and TRBJ2-5; D is possibly TRBD1 (6 bases). CDR3 length: 15 amino acids. Germline CDR1 and CDR2: LGHNA and YSLEER. With 7 bases removed from V and 5 bases from J, the gap between germline ends came to 20 bases.